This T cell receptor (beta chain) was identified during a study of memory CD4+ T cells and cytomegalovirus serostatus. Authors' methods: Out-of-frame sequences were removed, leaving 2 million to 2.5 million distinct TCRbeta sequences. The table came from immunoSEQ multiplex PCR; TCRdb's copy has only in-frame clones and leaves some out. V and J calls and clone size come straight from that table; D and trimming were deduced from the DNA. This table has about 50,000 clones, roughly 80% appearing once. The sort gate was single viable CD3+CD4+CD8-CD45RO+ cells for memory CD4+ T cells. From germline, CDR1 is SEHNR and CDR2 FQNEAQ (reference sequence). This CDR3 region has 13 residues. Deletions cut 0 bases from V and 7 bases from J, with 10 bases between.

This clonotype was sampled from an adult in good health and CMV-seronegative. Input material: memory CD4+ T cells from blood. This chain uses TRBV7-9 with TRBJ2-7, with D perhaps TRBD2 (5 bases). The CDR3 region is CASSLAGAREQYF. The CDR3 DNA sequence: TGTGCCAGCAGCTTAGCGGGAGCCCGGGAGCAGTACTTC.